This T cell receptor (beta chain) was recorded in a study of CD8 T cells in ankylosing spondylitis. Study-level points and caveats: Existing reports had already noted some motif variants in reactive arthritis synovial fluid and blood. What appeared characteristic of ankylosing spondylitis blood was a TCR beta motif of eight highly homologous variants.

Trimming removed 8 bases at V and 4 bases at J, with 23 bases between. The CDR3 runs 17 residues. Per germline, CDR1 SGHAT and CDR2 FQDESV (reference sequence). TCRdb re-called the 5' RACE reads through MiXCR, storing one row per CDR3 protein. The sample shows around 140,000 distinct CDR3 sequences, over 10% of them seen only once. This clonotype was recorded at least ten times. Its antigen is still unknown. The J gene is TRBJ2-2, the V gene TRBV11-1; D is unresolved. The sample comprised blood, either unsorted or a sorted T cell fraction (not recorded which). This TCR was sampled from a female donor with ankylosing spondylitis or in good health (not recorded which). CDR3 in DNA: TGTGCCAGCGGAATAGGCTCTACCCCTACTACCACCGGGGAGCTGTTTTTT. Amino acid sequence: CASGIGSTPTTTGELFF.